A selection of T cell receptor beta chains follows, all from one sample in a study of shared clonotypes between healthy human individuals. Assay: immunoSEQ multiplex PCR; the TCRdb copy retains only in-frame clones and omits some. Of about 2 million clones in the sample, 90% to 95% were seen once. The sequencing input was naive CD4+ T cells sorted from blood. Every receptor here comes from a man in his late teens or twenties in good health. Each CDR3 is given with its conserved first and last residue. The D gene is left open where the match is weak. Clone size is stated in some rows and not others, as once, few, many or a class when expanded.

d_gene,len,abundance,v_gene,j_gene,CDR3aa,CDR3nt
TRBD2,17,NA,TRBV7-9,TRBJ2-3,CASSPGAGGPSTDTQYF,TGTGCCAGCAGCCCAGGGGCGGGAGGGCCGAGCACAGATACGCAGTATTTT
NA,11,NA,TRBV18,TRBJ1-4,CASSTGQKLFF,TGTGCCAGCTCCACGGGCCAAAAACTGTTTTTT
NA,14,NA,TRBV6-4,TRBJ2-1,CASSVEGGYNEQFF,TGTGCCAGCAGTGTTGAGGGGGGCTACAATGAGCAGTTCTTC
NA,13,once,TRBV28,TRBJ1-5,CASRLQGNQPQHF,TGTGCCAGCAGACTCCAGGGCAATCAGCCCCAGCATTTT
NA,14,once,TRBV27,TRBJ1-5,CASSFGGANQPQHF,TGTGCCAGCAGTTTTGGGGGCGCCAATCAGCCCCAGCATTTT
NA,17,NA,TRBV7-9,TRBJ1-3,CASSLEGLVVSGNTIYF,TGTGCCAGCAGCTTAGAAGGTCTTGTGGTCTCTGGAAACACCATATATTTT
NA,15,NA,TRBV7-9,TRBJ1-4,CASSAGRTVNEKLFF,TGTGCCAGCAGCGCGGGACGGACTGTTAATGAAAAACTGTTTTTT
TRBD1,14,NA,TRBV29-1,TRBJ1-2,CSSWGDREGFGYTF,TGCAGTTCATGGGGAGACAGGGAGGGTTTTGGCTACACCTTC
NA,14,NA,TRBV2,TRBJ2-5,CASRPTGLGETQYF,TGTGCCAGCAGACCAACAGGGTTGGGAGAGACCCAGTACTTC
NA,12,once,TRBV30,TRBJ2-7,CAWAGQSNEQYF,TGTGCCTGGGCGGGACAGTCTAACGAGCAGTACTTC
TRBD1,13,NA,TRBV30,TRBJ2-7,CAWNAGQGDEQYF,TGTGCCTGGAATGCGGGACAGGGTGACGAGCAGTACTTC
TRBD1,18,NA,TRBV28,TRBJ2-5,CASSSESLGQGRRETQYF,TGTGCCAGCAGTTCAGAGAGCCTTGGACAGGGGAGGAGAGAGACCCAGTACTTC
NA,13,NA,TRBV2,TRBJ2-2,CASSMEKTGELFF,TGTGCCAGCAGTATGGAGAAAACCGGGGAGCTGTTTTTT
NA,13,NA,TRBV10-1,TRBJ2-1,CASSESGMWEQFF,TGCGCCAGCAGTGAGTCGGGAATGTGGGAGCAGTTCTTC
TRBD1,14,once,TRBV10-3,TRBJ2-5,CAISEGQGAETQYF,TGTGCCATCAGTGAGGGCCAGGGGGCAGAGACCCAGTACTTC
NA,16,NA,TRBV5-1,TRBJ2-3,CASSLAWGGGTDTQYF,TGCGCCAGCAGCTTGGCGTGGGGGGGCGGCACAGATACGCAGTATTTT
TRBD1,16,once,TRBV5-1,TRBJ2-5,CASSTTGTGLGETQYF,TGCGCCAGCAGCACAACAGGGACAGGTTTGGGTGAGACCCAGTACTTC
NA,14,NA,TRBV9,TRBJ2-3,CASSVGGFTDTQYF,TGTGCCAGCAGCGTAGGAGGGTTCACAGATACGCAGTATTTT
NA,11,NA,TRBV30,TRBJ1-1,CAFLDGTEAFF,TGTGCCTTCTTGGACGGAACTGAAGCTTTCTTT
NA,16,NA,TRBV11-2,TRBJ2-2,CASSSPGGESTGELFF,TGTGCCAGCAGCTCTCCGGGGGGCGAGAGCACCGGGGAGCTGTTTTTT
NA,12,NA,TRBV2,TRBJ2-7,CASSEQAYEQYF,TGTGCCAGCAGTGAGCAGGCGTACGAGCAGTACTTC
NA,14,NA,TRBV5-6,TRBJ2-5,CASKGMQGGETQYF,TGTGCCAGCAAGGGGATGCAGGGAGGAGAGACCCAGTACTTC
TRBD1,15,once,TRBV7-2,TRBJ1-1,CASSSPGTGYTEAFF,TGTGCCAGCAGCTCCCCCGGGACAGGGTACACTGAAGCTTTCTTT
TRBD1,15,NA,TRBV4-2,TRBJ1-6,CASSRIQGTWTPLHF,TGTGCCAGCAGCCGGATACAGGGGACATGGACACCCCTCCACTTT
TRBD1,15,NA,TRBV5-1,TRBJ1-1,CASSLSGQSNTEAFF,TGCGCCAGCAGCTTATCGGGACAGTCGAACACTGAAGCTTTCTTT
NA,13,NA,TRBV7-2,TRBJ2-7,CASSLAAFYEQYF,TGTGCCAGCAGCTTAGCCGCTTTCTACGAGCAGTACTTC
NA,12,NA,TRBV10-3,TRBJ2-7,CAISVGSYEQYF,TGTGCCATCAGTGTGGGCTCCTACGAGCAGTACTTC
NA,13,once,TRBV28,TRBJ1-1,CASSNAGFAEAFF,TGTGCCAGCAGCAATGCAGGGTTTGCTGAAGCTTTCTTT
NA,15,once,TRBV5-1,TRBJ1-3,CASRYETGSGNTIYF,TGCGCCAGCAGGTATGAGACCGGCTCTGGAAACACCATATATTTT
NA,15,NA,TRBV2,TRBJ2-1,CASRRRREGNNEQFF,TGTGCCAGCAGGAGGAGGCGAGAGGGGAACAATGAGCAGTTCTTC
TRBD1,16,NA,TRBV5-6,TRBJ2-7,CASSLASAGGFREQYF,TGTGCCAGCAGCTTGGCGTCCGCAGGGGGCTTTCGCGAGCAGTACTTC
NA,15,NA,TRBV2,TRBJ1-3,CASSREGNSGNTIYF,TGTGCCAGCAGTCGGGAGGGCAACTCTGGAAACACCATATATTTT
NA,18,NA,TRBV21-1,TRBJ1-2,CAGERYRGRPDSLNGYTF,TGTGCCGGAGAAAGATACAGGGGGCGGCCCGATAGTCTCAATGGCTACACCTTC
NA,13,NA,TRBV27,TRBJ1-6,CATQPPNNSPLHF,TGTGCCACCCAACCGCCGAATAATTCACCCCTCCACTTT
TRBD2,13,NA,TRBV10-3,TRBJ2-7,CAITRLAGDEQYF,TGTGCCATCACCCGACTAGCGGGGGACGAGCAGTACTTC
NA,11,once,TRBV19,TRBJ1-2,CASFQGYGYTF,TGTGCCTCTTTTCAGGGGTACGGCTACACCTTC
NA,14,NA,TRBV18,TRBJ1-3,CASSPQGYGNTIYF,TGTGCCAGCTCACCTCAGGGTTATGGAAACACCATATATTTT
TRBD1,14,NA,TRBV6-5,TRBJ1-2,CASSYERQGYGYTF,TGTGCCAGCAGTTATGAACGACAGGGCTATGGCTACACCTTC
NA,17,NA,TRBV9,TRBJ1-2,CASSAPGGAERDYGYTF,TGTGCCAGCAGCGCACCCGGCGGTGCTGAAAGGGACTATGGCTACACCTTC
NA,14,NA,TRBV7-2,TRBJ2-3,CASSLAARTDTQYF,TGTGCCAGCAGCTTAGCGGCACGCACAGATACGCAGTATTTT
NA,16,NA,TRBV5-1,TRBJ2-2,CASSLLGTPGTGELFF,TGCGCCAGCAGCTTATTGGGGACACCGGGCACCGGGGAGCTGTTTTTT
NA,15,NA,TRBV28,TRBJ1-4,CASSPGGLTNEKLFF,TGTGCCAGCAGTCCTGGGGGGCTTACTAATGAAAAACTGTTTTTT
TRBD2,14,NA,TRBV27,TRBJ2-7,CASSPGSGGYEQYF,TGTGCCAGCAGTCCCGGGAGCGGGGGCTACGAGCAGTACTTC
NA,15,NA,TRBV18,TRBJ1-2,CASSPETVANYGYTF,TGTGCCAGCTCACCAGAGACAGTCGCTAACTATGGCTACACCTTC
NA,14,NA,TRBV5-1,TRBJ1-4,CASSQQGIDEKLFF,TGCGCCAGCAGCCAGCAGGGGATCGATGAAAAACTGTTTTTT
TRBD2,16,NA,TRBV11-2,TRBJ2-2,CASSSRTSGSPGELFF,TGTGCCAGCAGCTCCCGGACTAGCGGGTCCCCCGGGGAGCTGTTTTTT
NA,14,NA,TRBV9,TRBJ1-2,CASSAQGTNYGYTF,TGTGCCAGCAGCGCACAGGGAACCAACTATGGCTACACCTTC
NA,13,NA,TRBV27,TRBJ1-1,CASSLRGNTEAFF,TGTGCCAGCAGCCTCCGTGGGAACACTGAAGCTTTCTTT
TRBD2,14,NA,TRBV10-3,TRBJ2-7,CAISESASGYEQYF,TGTGCCATCAGTGAGTCGGCTAGCGGCTACGAGCAGTACTTC
NA,16,NA,TRBV6-8,TRBJ2-7,CASSYSREGAQYEQYF,TGTGCCAGCAGTTACTCGAGGGAGGGGGCTCAATACGAGCAGTACTTC
TRBD1,14,once,TRBV29-1,TRBJ1-6,CSVAGTGYNSPLHF,TGCAGCGTTGCCGGGACAGGGTATAATTCACCCCTCCACTTT
NA,13,NA,TRBV7-6,TRBJ2-5,CASSFSTQETQYF,TGTGCCAGCAGCTTTAGCACCCAAGAGACCCAGTACTTC